This T cell receptor (beta chain) came from a study of graft-versus-host responses after intestinal transplantation. V was pared by 2 bases and J by 2 bases, with 8 bases between. The CDR3 length is 14 residues. Per germline, CDR1 LNHDA and CDR2 SQIVND (reference sequence). A word on this clone: The antigen remains unidentified.

TCRdb keeps only in-frame clones here, not all; method: immunoSEQ multiplex PCR. Found here are about 120,000 clones, more than 85% of them singletons; the top ten hold around 1.2%. The V gene is TRBV19, the J gene TRBJ2-3; possible D gene TRBD2, 5 bases. This clonotype was obtained from a human donor who was the organ donor for an intestinal transplant. This specimen consisted of unstimulated CD8+ T cells sorted from spleen or lymph node cells, obtained before transplant. This CDR3 reads CASSISGLTDTQYF. Written as DNA, the CDR3 is TGTGCCAGTAGTATAAGCGGACTCACAGATACGCAGTATTTT.